This T cell receptor (beta chain) was identified during a study of blood T cell repertoires in COVID-19. The wider study: Samples representing acute and convalescent COVID-19 were sourced from the United States, Italy and Spain. PBMCs, B-cell-depleted T cells, or T cells provided the cDNA or gDNA that made up the material.

Under the authors' procedure: The assay estimated nucleated cells by amplifying reference gene primers. Clones were read by immunoSEQ multiplex PCR, and TCRdb kept only the in-frame ones, dropping some. V and J calls and clone size follow that table, whereas D and trimming were derived from the DNA. The data contain about 170,000 clones, roughly four fifths of them seen just once; the ten biggest clones take up 22%. Looked up from germline, CDR1 is MDHEN and CDR2 is SYDVKM. This CDR3 spans 16 amino acids. V shed 3 bases and J 5 bases; nucleotides not matched to a gene: 8. Sequenced: peripheral blood. This sequence was found in a woman over 75 with acute or convalescent COVID-19. This chain joins TRBV28 and TRBJ2-7; 12 bases are shared with TRBD2. CDR3 DNA: TGTGCCAGCAGTTTCTCCCGACTAGCGGGAGTTGACGAGCAGTACTTC. This translates into CASSFSRLAGVDEQYF.